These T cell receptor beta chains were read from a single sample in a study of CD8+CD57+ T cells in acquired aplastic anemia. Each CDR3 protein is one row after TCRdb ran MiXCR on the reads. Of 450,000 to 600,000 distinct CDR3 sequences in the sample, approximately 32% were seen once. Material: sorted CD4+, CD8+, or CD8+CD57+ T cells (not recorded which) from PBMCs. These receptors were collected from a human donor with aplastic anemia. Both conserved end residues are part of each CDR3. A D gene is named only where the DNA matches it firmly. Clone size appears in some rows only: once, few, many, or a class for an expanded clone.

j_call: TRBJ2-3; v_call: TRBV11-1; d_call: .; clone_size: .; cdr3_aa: CASSLGGRRDISQDTQYF; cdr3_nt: TGTGCCAGCAGCTTAGGGGGCCGCCGGGACATAAGCCAAGATACGCAGTATTTT
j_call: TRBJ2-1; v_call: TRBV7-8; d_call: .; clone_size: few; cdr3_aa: CASSYDSQTNSHEQFF; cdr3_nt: TGTGCCAGCAGTTACGACTCGCAAACAAACAGCCATGAGCAGTTCTTC
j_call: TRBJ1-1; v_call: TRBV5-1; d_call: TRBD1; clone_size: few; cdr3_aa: CASSSTGGSEAFF; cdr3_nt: TGCGCCAGCAGCTCGACAGGGGGTAGTGAAGCTTTCTTT
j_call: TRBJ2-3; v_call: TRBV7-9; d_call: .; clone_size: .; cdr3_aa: CASSLEVLRYF; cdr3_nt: TGTGCCAGCAGCTTAGAAGTTCTAAGGTATTTT
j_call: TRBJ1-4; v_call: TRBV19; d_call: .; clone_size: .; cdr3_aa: CASNSGLNERLFF; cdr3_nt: TGTGCCAGTAATTCGGGTCTTAATGAAAGACTGTTTTTT
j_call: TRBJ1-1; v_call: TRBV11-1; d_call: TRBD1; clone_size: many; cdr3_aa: CASSPSYGQEDTEAFF; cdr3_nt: TGTGCCAGCAGCCCGTCCTATGGACAGGAGGACACTGAAGCTTTCTTT
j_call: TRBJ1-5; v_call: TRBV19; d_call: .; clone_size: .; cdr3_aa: CASSIDGGQPQHF; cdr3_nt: TGTGCCAGTAGTATAGACGGGGGACAGCCCCAGCATTTT
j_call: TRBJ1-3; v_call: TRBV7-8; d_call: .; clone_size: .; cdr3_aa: CASSSSSAIYF; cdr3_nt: TGTGCCAGCAGCTCTAGTTCTGCTATATATTTT
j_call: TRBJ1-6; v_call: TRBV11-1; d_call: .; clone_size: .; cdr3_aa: CASSLDPRGAGYNSPLHF; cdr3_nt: TGTGCCAGCAGCTTAGACCCCCGGGGGGCCGGATATAATTCACCCCTCCACTTT
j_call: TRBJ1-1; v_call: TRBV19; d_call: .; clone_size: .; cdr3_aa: CASRQGAWTEAFF; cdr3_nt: TGTGCCAGTAGACAGGGAGCGTGGACTGAAGCTTTCTTT
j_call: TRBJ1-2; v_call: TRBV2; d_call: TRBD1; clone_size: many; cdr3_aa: CASSEVGGGGYTF; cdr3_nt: TGTGCCAGCAGTGAAGTAGGGGGCGGTGGCTACACCTTC
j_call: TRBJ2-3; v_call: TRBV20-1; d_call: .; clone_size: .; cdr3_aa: CSYRRGLPDTQYF; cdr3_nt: TGCAGCTATAGGCGGGGGCTCCCGGATACGCAGTATTTT
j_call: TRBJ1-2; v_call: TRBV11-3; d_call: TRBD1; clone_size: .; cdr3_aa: CASSLEGQGIGYTF; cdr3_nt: TGTGCCAGCAGCTTGGAGGGACAGGGTATTGGCTACACCTTC
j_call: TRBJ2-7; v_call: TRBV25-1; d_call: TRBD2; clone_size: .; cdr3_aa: CASSDALAGSYEQYF; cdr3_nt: TGTGCCAGCAGTGATGCCCTAGCGGGTTCCTACGAGCAGTACTTC
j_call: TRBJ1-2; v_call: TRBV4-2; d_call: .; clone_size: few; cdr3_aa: CASSQDYGGNYGYTF; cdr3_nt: TGTGCCAGCAGCCAAGATTATGGCGGAAACTATGGCTACACCTTC
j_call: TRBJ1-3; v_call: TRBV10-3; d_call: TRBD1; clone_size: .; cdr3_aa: CAISERQGADTIYF; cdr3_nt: TGTGCCATCAGTGAGAGACAGGGCGCCGACACCATATATTTT
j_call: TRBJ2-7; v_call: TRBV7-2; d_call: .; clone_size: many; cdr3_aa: CASSSAAGAYHEQYF; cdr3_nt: TGTGCCAGCAGCTCCGCTGCGGGGGCATACCACGAGCAGTACTTC
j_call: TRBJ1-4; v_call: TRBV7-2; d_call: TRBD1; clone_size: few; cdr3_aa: CASTRDRGNEKLFF; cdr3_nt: TGTGCCAGCACCCGGGACAGGGGTAATGAAAAACTGTTTTTT
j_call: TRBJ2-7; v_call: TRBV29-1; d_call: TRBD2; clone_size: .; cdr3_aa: CSSQGSGGAYEQYF; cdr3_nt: TGCAGCTCCCAGGGGAGCGGGGGGGCCTACGAGCAGTACTTC
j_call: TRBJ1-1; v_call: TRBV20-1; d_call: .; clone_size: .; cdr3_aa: CSARDLWNTEAFF; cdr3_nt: TGCAGTGCTAGAGATTTATGGAACACTGAAGCTTTCTTT
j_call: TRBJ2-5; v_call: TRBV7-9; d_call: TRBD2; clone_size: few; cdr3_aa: CASVAGGETQYF; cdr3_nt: TGTGCCAGCGTAGCGGGAGGGGAGACCCAGTACTTC
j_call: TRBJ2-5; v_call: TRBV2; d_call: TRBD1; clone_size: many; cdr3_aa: CASSELRQGAKTQYF; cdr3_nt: TGTGCCAGCAGTGAACTAAGACAGGGGGCAAAGACCCAGTACTTC
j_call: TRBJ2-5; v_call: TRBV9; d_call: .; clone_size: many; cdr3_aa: CARKETQYF; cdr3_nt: TGTGCCAGAAAAGAGACCCAGTACTTC
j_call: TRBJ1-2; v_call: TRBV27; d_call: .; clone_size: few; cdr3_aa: CASTTGGEYNGYTF; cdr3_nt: TGTGCCAGCACCACCGGGGGGGAGTATAATGGCTACACCTTC
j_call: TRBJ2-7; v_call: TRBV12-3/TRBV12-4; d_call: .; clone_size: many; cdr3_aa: CASSLGGRPGEQYF; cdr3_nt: TGTGCCAGCAGTTTAGGAGGGAGGCCCGGCGAGCAGTACTTC
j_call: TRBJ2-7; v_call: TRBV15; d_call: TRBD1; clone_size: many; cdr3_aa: CATRRTGTAYEQYF; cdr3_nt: TGTGCCACCAGGAGAACCGGGACAGCCTACGAGCAGTACTTC
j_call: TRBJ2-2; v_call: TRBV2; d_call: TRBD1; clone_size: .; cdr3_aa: CASSRDSLGELFF; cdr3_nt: TGTGCCAGCAGTCGGGACAGCCTCGGGGAGCTGTTTTTT
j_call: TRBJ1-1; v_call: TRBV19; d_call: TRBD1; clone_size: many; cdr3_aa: CASSMPADRVTEAFF; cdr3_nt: TGTGCCAGTAGTATGCCGGCGGACAGGGTAACTGAAGCTTTCTTT
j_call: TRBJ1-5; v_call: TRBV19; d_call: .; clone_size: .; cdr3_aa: CASSSAAKEYNQPQHF; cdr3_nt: TGTGCCAGTAGTTCTGCTGCGAAAGAGTACAATCAGCCCCAGCATTTT
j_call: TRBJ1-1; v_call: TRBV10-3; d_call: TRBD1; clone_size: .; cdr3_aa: CAISDDRGTEAFF; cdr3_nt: TGTGCCATCAGTGACGACAGGGGCACTGAAGCTTTCTTT
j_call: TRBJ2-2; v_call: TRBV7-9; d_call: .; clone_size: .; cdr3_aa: CATTRGGDLTGELFF; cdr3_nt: TGTGCCACTACTCGAGGGGGAGACTTGACCGGGGAGCTGTTTTTT
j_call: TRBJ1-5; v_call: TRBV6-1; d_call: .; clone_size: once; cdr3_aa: CAISGLNQPQHF; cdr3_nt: TGTGCCATCTCGGGGCTCAATCAGCCCCAGCATTTT
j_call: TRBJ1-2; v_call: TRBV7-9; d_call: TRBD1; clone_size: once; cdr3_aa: CASSSTGGAGGYTF; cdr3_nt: TGTGCCAGCAGTTCGACAGGGGGCGCGGGAGGCTACACCTTC
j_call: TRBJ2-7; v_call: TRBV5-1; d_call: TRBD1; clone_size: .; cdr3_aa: CASSIGQGANEQYF; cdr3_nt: TGCGCCAGCAGCATCGGACAGGGGGCGAACGAGCAGTACTTC
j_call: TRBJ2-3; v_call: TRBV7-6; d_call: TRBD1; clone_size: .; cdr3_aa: CASRQGAPDTQYF; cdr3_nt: TGTGCCAGTCGACAGGGGGCTCCGGATACGCAGTATTTT
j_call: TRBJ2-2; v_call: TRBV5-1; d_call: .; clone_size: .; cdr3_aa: CASSLVDSVNTGELFF; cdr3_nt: TGCGCCAGCAGCTTGGTGGACAGCGTGAACACCGGGGAGCTGTTTTTT
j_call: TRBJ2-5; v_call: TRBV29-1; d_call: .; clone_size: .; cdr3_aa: CSVTRGDQETQYF; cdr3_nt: TGCAGCGTCACTAGAGGGGACCAAGAGACCCAGTACTTC
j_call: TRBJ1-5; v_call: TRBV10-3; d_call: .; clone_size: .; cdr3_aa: CAISWTSGLQQHF; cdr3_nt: TGTGCCATCAGTTGGACTAGCGGCCTCCAACAGCATTTT
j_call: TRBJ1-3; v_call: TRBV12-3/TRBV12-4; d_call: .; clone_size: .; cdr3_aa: CASSLLGSPGRNTIYF; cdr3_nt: TGTGCCAGTTCCCTCCTCGGGAGTCCTGGAAGGAACACCATATATTTT
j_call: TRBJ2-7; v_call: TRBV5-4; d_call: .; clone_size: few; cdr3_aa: CASSFDPGAYEQYF; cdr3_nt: TGTGCCAGCAGCTTCGATCCGGGAGCCTACGAGCAGTACTTC
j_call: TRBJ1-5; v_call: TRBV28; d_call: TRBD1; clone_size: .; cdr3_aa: CASEPTGKRRNQPQHF; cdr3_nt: TGTGCCAGCGAACCGACAGGGAAAAGGCGCAATCAGCCCCAGCATTTT
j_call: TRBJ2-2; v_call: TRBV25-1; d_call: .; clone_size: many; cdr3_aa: CASSELRWLPGELFF; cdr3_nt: TGTGCCAGCAGTGAATTACGGTGGTTGCCCGGGGAGCTGTTTTTT
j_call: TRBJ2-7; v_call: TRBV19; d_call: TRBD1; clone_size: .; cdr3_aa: CASHGQGAHFYEQYF; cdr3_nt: TGTGCCAGCCACGGACAGGGCGCTCATTTCTACGAGCAGTACTTC
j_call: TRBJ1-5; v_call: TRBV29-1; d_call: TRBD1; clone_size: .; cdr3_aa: CSVTGTGQNQPQHF; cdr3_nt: TGCAGCGTTACCGGGACAGGGCAGAATCAGCCCCAGCATTTT
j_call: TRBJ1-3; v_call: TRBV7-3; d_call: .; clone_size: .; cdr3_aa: CASSQDGESGNTIYF; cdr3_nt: TGTGCCAGCAGCCAAGACGGCGAATCTGGAAACACCATATATTTT
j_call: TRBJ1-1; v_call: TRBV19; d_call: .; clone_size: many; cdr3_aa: CASSRRTENTEAFF; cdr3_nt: TGTGCCAGTAGCAGAAGGACAGAGAACACTGAAGCTTTCTTT
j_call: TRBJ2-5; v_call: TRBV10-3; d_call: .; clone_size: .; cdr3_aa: CAIKEDGETQYF; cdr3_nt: TGTGCCATCAAAGAGGATGGCGAGACCCAGTACTTC
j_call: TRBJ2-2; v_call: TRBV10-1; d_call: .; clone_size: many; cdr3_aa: CASSIASTGELFF; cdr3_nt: TGCGCCAGCAGCATTGCTAGCACCGGGGAGCTGTTTTTT
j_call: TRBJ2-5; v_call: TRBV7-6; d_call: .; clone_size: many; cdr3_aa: CASYSPEETQYF; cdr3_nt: TGTGCCAGCTACTCCCCAGAAGAGACCCAGTACTTC
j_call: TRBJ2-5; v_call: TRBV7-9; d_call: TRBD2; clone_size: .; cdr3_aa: CASSLVAGNSQETQYF; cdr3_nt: TGTGCCAGCAGCTTAGTAGCGGGAAATTCGCAAGAGACCCAGTACTTC
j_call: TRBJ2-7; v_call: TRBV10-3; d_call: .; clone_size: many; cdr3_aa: CAISDPKTDEQYF; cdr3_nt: TGTGCCATCAGTGATCCAAAGACAGACGAGCAGTACTTC
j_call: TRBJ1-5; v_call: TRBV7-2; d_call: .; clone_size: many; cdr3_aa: CASSTQVGLDQPQHF; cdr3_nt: TGTGCCAGCAGCACCCAAGTGGGGCTCGATCAGCCCCAGCATTTT
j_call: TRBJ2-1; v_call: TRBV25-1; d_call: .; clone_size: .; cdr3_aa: CASSPDWSSYNEQFF; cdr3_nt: TGTGCCAGCAGTCCAGACTGGAGCTCCTACAATGAGCAGTTCTTC